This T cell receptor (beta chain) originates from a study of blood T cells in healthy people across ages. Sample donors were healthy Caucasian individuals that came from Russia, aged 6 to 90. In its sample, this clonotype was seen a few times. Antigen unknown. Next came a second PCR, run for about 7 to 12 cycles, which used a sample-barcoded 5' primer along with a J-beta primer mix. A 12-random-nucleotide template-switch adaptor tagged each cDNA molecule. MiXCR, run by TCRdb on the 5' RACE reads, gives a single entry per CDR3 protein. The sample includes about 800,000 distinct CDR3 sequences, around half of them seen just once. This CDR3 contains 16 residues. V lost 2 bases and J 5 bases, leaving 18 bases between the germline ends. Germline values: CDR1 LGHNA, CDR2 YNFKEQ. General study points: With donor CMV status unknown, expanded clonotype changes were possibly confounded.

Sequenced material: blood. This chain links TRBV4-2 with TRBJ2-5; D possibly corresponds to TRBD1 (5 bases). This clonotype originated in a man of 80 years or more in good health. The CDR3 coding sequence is TGTGCCAGCAGCCAACAAGTCTCCCAGGGTTTGGAGACCCAGTACTTC. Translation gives CASSQQVSQGLETQYF.